This T cell receptor (beta chain) was found in a study of OX40 agonist ivuxolimab in advanced cancers. Study overall: Males comprised approximately 84% of the group, whose mean age was roughly 60 years (range about 23 to 80).

The data were produced by immunoSEQ multiplex PCR, yet TCRdb's version contains in-frame clones alone and is incomplete. The data hold roughly 70,000 clones, with 65% to 90% observed a single time. The CDR3 is 14 amino acids. The V gene's germline CDR1 is GTSNPN and CDR2 SVGIG (reference sequence). The V end was cut by 0 bases, the J end by 2 bases, with 10 bases between. J is TRBJ2-5 and V is TRBV30; D is possibly TRBD2 (5 bases). This specimen was CD4+ or CD8+ T cells sorted from blood, taken in a trial of the OX40 agonist ivuxolimab. The sequence was obtained from an adult with an advanced solid tumor such as melanoma, head and neck, liver or kidney cancer. The CDR3 loop reads CAWSVGPGQETQYF. The CDR3 DNA follows: TGTGCCTGGAGTGTAGGGCCGGGACAAGAGACCCAGTACTTC.